This TCR beta chain was recovered during a study of blood T cell repertoires in COVID-19. Study overall: Both acute and convalescent COVID-19 samples were obtained from the United States, Italy and Spain. Sources were T cells, B-cell-depleted T cells, or PBMCs; the material itself was cDNA or gDNA.

The germline CDR1 and CDR2 sequences are MNHEY and SVGAGI. The V gene end was trimmed by 8 bases and the J gene end by 7 bases; junction bases not matched to a gene: 11. The CDR3 totals 13 residues. Authors' analysis steps: Scientists estimated how many nucleated cells there were by amplifying reference gene primers. The table came from immunoSEQ multiplex PCR; TCRdb's copy has only in-frame clones and leaves some out. V, J and clone size were drawn from that table, and D and trimming were deduced from the DNA. The data show approximately 440,000 clones, approximately 90% seen once. Enrollment of patients from Seattle took place during active infection, with longitudinal follow-up.

Material for sequencing was peripheral blood. This TCR was recovered from a woman aged 45-59 years with COVID-19, enrolled during active disease. This chain joins TRBV6-5 and TRBJ2-7; 7 nucleotides align to TRBD2. CDR3 bases: TGTGCCAGCCTTGACTGGGCCGGGAGGGAGCAGTACTTC. The encoded protein is CASLDWAGREQYF.